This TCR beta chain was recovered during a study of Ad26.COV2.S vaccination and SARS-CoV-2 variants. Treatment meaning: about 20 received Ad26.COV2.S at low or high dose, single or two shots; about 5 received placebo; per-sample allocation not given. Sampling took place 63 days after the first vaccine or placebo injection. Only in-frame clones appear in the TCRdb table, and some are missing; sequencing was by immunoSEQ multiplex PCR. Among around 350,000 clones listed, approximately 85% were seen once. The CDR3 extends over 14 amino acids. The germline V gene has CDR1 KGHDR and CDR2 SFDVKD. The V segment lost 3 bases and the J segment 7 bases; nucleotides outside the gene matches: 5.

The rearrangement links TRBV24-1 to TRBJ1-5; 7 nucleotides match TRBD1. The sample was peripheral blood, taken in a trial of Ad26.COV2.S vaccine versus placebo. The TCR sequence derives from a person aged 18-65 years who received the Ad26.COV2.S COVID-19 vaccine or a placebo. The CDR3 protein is CATSDETGTQPQHF. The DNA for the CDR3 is TGTGCCACCAGTGATGAGACAGGGACCCAGCCCCAGCATTTT.